This paragraph reports one T cell receptor (beta chain). This sample was included in a study of control samples from healthy donors and cancer patients. Germline CDR1 reads MGHRA; CDR2 reads YSYEKL. The CDR3 is made up of 13 amino acids. V lost 2 bases to trimming and J lost 3 bases; unmatched junction nucleotides: 1. The assay was immunoSEQ multiplex PCR, and TCRdb's table has in-frame clones only and misses some. The sample shows about 160,000 clones, approximately 90% of them seen only once. The sequence was collected from a woman younger than 45 in good health. The rearrangement links TRBV4-1 to TRBJ2-7, with 7 bases fitting TRBD1. The material sequenced was blood. CDR3 in DNA: TGCGCCAGCAGCCAAACAGGGGTCTACGAGCAGTACTTC. It specifies CASSQTGVYEQYF.